A single sample gave rise to the 24 T cell receptor beta chains below, sequenced in a study of post-analysis software for immune sequencing data. Study results and limitations: Compared with controls, patients had more of about 5 TRBV segments, including TRBV5-6, TRBV5-1 and TRBV20-1.

Their antigen targets remain unknown. TCR beta cDNA libraries had unique molecular identifiers. TCRdb independently ran MiXCR on the PCR reads; one entry per CDR3 protein. The data hold hundreds of thousands of distinct CDR3 sequences, with about 50% observed a single time. The specimen was blood. Receptors originate from a girl aged 5-17 years with multiple sclerosis.

A remark on this clonotype: One junction end does not reproduce the germline sequence, and a read error may be involved. This rearrangement joins TRBV27 to TRBJ2-1, with 9 positions matching TRBD2. The CDR3 sequence is 15 residues long. Germline loops: CDR1 MNHEY, CDR2 SMNVEV (reference sequence). The CDR3 here is CASSVGTSPYNEQFF. The CDR3 coding sequence is TGTGCCAGCAGTGTAGGGACTAGCCCGTACAATGAACAGTTCTTC.

This clonotype was seen more than once but under ten times. This chain links TRBV25-1 with TRBJ2-7, with D possibly called TRBD1 or TRBD2 (7 bases each). The CDR3 has 14 residues. In germline, CDR1 is MGHDK, CDR2 SYGVNS. With 4 bases removed from V and 3 bases from J, the gap between germline ends came to 13 bases. CDR3 region: CASSGQGGFYEQYF. The CDR3 DNA follows: TGTGCCAGCAGTGGACAGGGAGGGTTCTACGAGCAGTACTTC.

The chain has TRBV2 and TRBJ2-1, with D possibly matching TRBD1 (6 bases). Germline V CDR1 and CDR2: SNHLY, FYNNEI. CDR3 length: 13 amino acids. V lost 7 bases, J lost 10 bases, and 17 bases lay in between. This chain's CDR3 is CASMTELGGEQFF. CDR3 DNA sequence: TGTGCCAGCATGACTGAGCTTGGGGGCGAGCAGTTCTTC.

The J gene is TRBJ2-4, the V gene TRBV7-9, with D perhaps matching TRBD1 (5 bases). V lost 3 bases and J 3 bases, leaving 9 bases between the germline ends. The CDR3 is 14 residues long. CDR1 and CDR2 from the germline V gene are SEHNR and FQNEAQ (reference sequence). CDR3 protein: CASSFGQGKNIQYF. The CDR3 DNA reads as TGTGCCAGCAGCTTCGGGCAGGGCAAAAACATTCAGTACTTC.

The CDR3 DNA sequence: TGTGCCAGCAGCTTAGGGACAGGGCTCCGGGCTTTCTTT. Its protein is CASSLGTGLRAFF. The chain carries TRBV7-8 and TRBJ1-1; 8 nucleotides match TRBD1. Germline V lookup: CDR1 SGHVS, CDR2 FQNEAQ. Trimming at V came to 1 base and at J to 11 bases, leaving 6 bases not matched to a gene. The CDR3 is 13 residues long.

This clonotype has only a few counts. The chain joins TRBV29-1 to TRBJ2-3; D is unclear. V shed 7 bases and J shed 0 bases, with 11 bases lying between them. Germline V gives CDR1 SQVTM, CDR2 ANQGSEA. The CDR3 is 13 residues long. The CDR3 is CSGSSPSTDTQYF. In DNA form, the CDR3 reads TGCAGCGGCAGTTCCCCTAGCACAGATACGCAGTATTTT.

The rearrangement links TRBV6-6 to TRBJ2-7; 10 bases fit TRBD2. With 8 bases clipped from V and 3 bases from J, the junction kept 10 bases outside the gene matches. Germline V gives CDR1 MNHNY, CDR2 SVGAGI (reference sequence). The CDR3 loop spans 15 amino acids. The CDR3 sequence: CASQTPTSGFYEQYF. The CDR3 DNA reads TGTGCCAGCCAGACCCCGACTAGCGGGTTCTACGAGCAGTACTTC.

This clonotype was recorded once. This chain links TRBV5-1 with TRBJ2-1, with TRBD2 matching 10 bases. From germline, CDR1 is SGHRS and CDR2 YFSETQ. V was pared by 3 bases and J by 6 bases, with 12 bases of the junction left unmatched. The CDR3 has 17 amino acids. CDR3 nucleotide sequence: TGCGCCAGCAGCTCTTCTCCTGGACTAGCGGTTAGCAATGAGCAGTTCTTC. Amino acids: CASSSSPGLAVSNEQFF.

This clonotype appeared a few times. The CDR3 reads CASSYSLPGANVLTF. DNA of the CDR3: TGTGCCAGCAGTTACTCGCTACCCGGGGCCAACGTCCTGACTTTC. The chain joins TRBV6-2 or TRBV6-3 to TRBJ2-6; no clear D. Germline loops: CDR1 MNHEY, CDR2 SVGEGT. V lost 0 bases, J lost 4 bases, and 7 bases lay in between. CDR3 length: 15 residues.

This clonotype has a handful of counts. The rearrangement joins TRBV6-5 to TRBJ2-7; the match to TRBD2 covers 10 bases. V lost 3 bases to trimming and J lost 3 bases; unmatched junction nucleotides: 11. Germline lookup yields CDR1 MNHEY and CDR2 SVGAGI. This CDR3 region has 17 residues. The CDR3 DNA reads TGTGCCAGCAGTTATTCGCAAATAGCGGGGGGCCTCTACGAGCAGTACTTC. It yields the protein CASSYSQIAGGLYEQYF.

This clonotype was seen just once. V and J are TRBV20-1 and TRBJ1-5; D is uncertain. V dropped 2 bases and J dropped 4 bases, with 9 bases sitting between them. CDR1 is DFQATT and CDR2 is SNEGSKA in the germline V gene (reference sequence). This CDR3 spans 13 amino acids. CDR3 DNA: TGCAGTGCTAGATCCGATCTTAATCAGCCCCAGCATTTT. Protein sequence: CSARSDLNQPQHF.

This clonotype was detected a few times. The chain employs TRBV25-1 and TRBJ2-3; D possibly uses TRBD1 or TRBD2 (7 bases each). Trimming stripped 4 bases from V and 2 bases from J, with 19 bases between. Germline CDR1 and CDR2: MGHDK and SYGVNS. This CDR3 spans 17 amino acids. The chain's CDR3 is CASSGEQGRENTDTQYF. The CDR3 DNA follows: TGTGCCAGCAGTGGAGAACAGGGGAGGGAGAACACAGATACGCAGTATTTT.

This chain uses TRBV7-4 with TRBJ1-5; a weak D match, TRBD1 (5 bases). CDR1 is SGHVT, CDR2 SQSDAQ, per germline. The CDR3 sequence is 18 residues long. The germline V and J ends were trimmed by 5 bases and 1 base, with 21 bases remaining between them. The CDR3 DNA follows: TGTGCCAGCAGCCCACCTTCGAGCGGGGCTATAAGCAATCAGCCCCAGCATTTT. The encoded protein is CASSPPSSGAISNQPQHF.

In this sample, this clonotype turned up once. The V gene is TRBV20-1, the J gene TRBJ1-1; TRBD1 aligns across 8 bases. J was trimmed by 3 bases and V by 5 bases; bases with no gene match: 14. The CDR3 sequence is 16 residues long. Germline values: CDR1 DFQATT, CDR2 SNEGSKA (reference sequence). The CDR3 coding sequence is TGCAGTGCTCGTCCGGTGTCAGGGGGCGAGTACACTGAAGCTTTCTTT. Its translation is CSARPVSGGEYTEAFF.

The genes are TRBV6-2 or TRBV6-3 and TRBJ2-4, with D unclear. The DNA end is a closer match to TRBJ2-5, so the J assignment may be wrong. The CDR3 totals 16 residues. Germline V CDR1 and CDR2: MNHEY, SVGEGT. The CDR3 DNA reads as TGTGCCAGCAGTCTCCCCGGCAGGCCGATGGGGGAGACCCAGTACTTC. It is translated as CASSLPGRPMGETQYF.

The genes are TRBV2 and TRBJ2-1, with 9 bases identical to TRBD2. The tail of the sequence fits TRBJ2-7 better, so the J call may be wrong. Looked up from germline, CDR1 is SNHLY and CDR2 is FYNNEI. The CDR3 spans 17 residues. The CDR3 loop is CASSEWSPAGGPYEQYF. The CDR3 DNA is TGTGCCAGCAGTGAATGGAGCCCAGCGGGGGGCCCCTACGAGCAGTACTTC.

The chain couples TRBV12-3 or TRBV12-4 to TRBJ2-1, with 8 bases lining up with TRBD2. Trimming at V came to 6 bases and at J to 0 bases, leaving 13 bases not matched to a gene. The CDR3 contains 18 residues. CDR3 in DNA: TGTGCCAGCAGCCGGGGGCTAGCGGGCATTGGCTCCTACAATGAGCAGTTCTTC. Residues: CASSRGLAGIGSYNEQFF.

As to this clonotype: One junction end does not reproduce the germline sequence, and a read error may be involved. J is TRBJ1-5 and V is TRBV20-1; D unresolved. The CDR3 has 13 residues. Germline CDR1 and CDR2: DFQATT and SNEGSKA (reference sequence). CDR3 loop: CSASSAGDQPQHF. The CDR3 DNA sequence: TGTAGTGCTAGTTCGGCCGGGGATCAGCCCCAGCATTTT.

The J gene is TRBJ2-5, the V gene TRBV7-9; D is possibly TRBD1 or TRBD2 (6 bases each). V lost 1 base, J lost 5 bases, and 14 bases lay in between. Germline CDR1 SEHNR, CDR2 FQNEAQ (reference sequence). The CDR3 is made up of 15 amino acids. CDR3: CASSLDGGRFETQYF. The CDR3 bases are TGTGCCAGCAGCTTAGACGGGGGCCGGTTCGAGACCCAGTACTTC.

This clonotype was picked up a small number of times. Here the CDR3 reads CASRGLAGRPYEQYF. The CDR3 DNA follows: TGTGCCAGCAGGGGACTAGCGGGACGTCCCTACGAGCAGTACTTC. The rearrangement links TRBV27 to TRBJ2-7; TRBD2 agrees at 13 bases. V shed 6 bases and J 2 bases; nucleotides not matched to a gene: 4. The germline V gene has CDR1 MNHEY and CDR2 SMNVEV (reference sequence). The CDR3 has 15 amino acids.

The chain uses TRBV6-5 and TRBJ1-2; perhaps TRBD1 as D (6 bases). V gave up 2 bases and J gave up 2 bases, with 18 bases separating them. Germline V gene lookup returns CDR1 MNHEY and CDR2 SVGAGI. The CDR3 loop spans 17 amino acids. CDR3 coding DNA: TGTGCCAGCAGTTACGGTTCACGGGGGCGCAGGAACTATGGCTACACCTTC. Protein product: CASSYGSRGRRNYGYTF.

The gene calls are TRBV13 and TRBJ2-1; no clear D gene. CDR3 length: 13 residues. The V end was cut by 5 bases, the J end by 8 bases, with 13 bases between. The germline gives CDR1 PRHDT, CDR2 FYEKMQ (reference sequence). Here the CDR3 reads CASSLKMVDEQFF. The CDR3 DNA sequence: TGTGCCAGCAGCCTGAAGATGGTGGATGAGCAGTTCTTC.

CDR3: CASSVEKGGYTF. CDR3 DNA: TGTGCCAGCAGCGTAGAGAAGGGAGGCTACACCTTC. The rearrangement links TRBV9 to TRBJ1-2; no firm D call. The length of the CDR3 is 12 residues. Looked up from germline, CDR1 is SGDLS and CDR2 is YYNGEE. Trimming took off 0 bases at V and 8 bases at J, with 8 bases between the two ends.

In its sample, this clonotype was seen a few times. The CDR3 protein is CASSLGSGLPSYEQYF. For the CDR3, the DNA is TGCGCCAGCAGCTTGGGATCCGGACTCCCCTCCTACGAGCAGTACTTC. V gene TRBV5-1 combines with J gene TRBJ2-7; D perhaps matches TRBD2 (5 bases). V lost 0 bases and J 0 bases, leaving 13 bases between the germline ends. The CDR3 has 16 residues. Germline V CDR1 and CDR2: SGHRS, YFSETQ.